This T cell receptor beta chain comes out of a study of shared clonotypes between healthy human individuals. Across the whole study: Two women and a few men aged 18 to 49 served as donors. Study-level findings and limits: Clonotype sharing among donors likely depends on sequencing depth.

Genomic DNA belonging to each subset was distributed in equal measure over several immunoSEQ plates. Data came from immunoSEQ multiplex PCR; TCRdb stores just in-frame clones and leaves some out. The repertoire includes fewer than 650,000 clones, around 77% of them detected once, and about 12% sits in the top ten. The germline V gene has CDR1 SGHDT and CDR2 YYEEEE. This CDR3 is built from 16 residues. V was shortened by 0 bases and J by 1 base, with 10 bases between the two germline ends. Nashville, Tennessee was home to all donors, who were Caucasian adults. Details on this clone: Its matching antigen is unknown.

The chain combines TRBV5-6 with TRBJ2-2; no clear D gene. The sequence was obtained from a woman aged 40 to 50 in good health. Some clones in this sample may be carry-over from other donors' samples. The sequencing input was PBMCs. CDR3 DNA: TGTGCCAGCAGCTTGGACGGGTTCCTGAACACCGGGGAGCTGTTTTTT. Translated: CASSLDGFLNTGELFF.